Detailed here is one TCR beta chain. The antigen remains unidentified. This CDR3 has 15 residues. Germline CDR1 reads LNHDA; CDR2 reads SQIVND (reference sequence). Trimming removed 3 bases from V and 4 bases from J, with 14 bases in between. This sample was taken from a study of shared clonotypes between healthy human individuals. Study-wide results and limits: Generation probabilities were higher for clonotypes shared across all four sorted-subset donors than for unshared ones.

Per the study methods: Filtering of immunoSEQ junctional sequences could not match full-length read filtering. Some clones are missing from TCRdb's copy, which holds only in-frame ones; the method was immunoSEQ multiplex PCR. The V and J calls and clone size were taken over from that table, and D and trimming were inferred from the DNA. The sample records about 610,000 clones, roughly 97% being singletons. The J gene is TRBJ2-3, the V gene TRBV19; the D call may be TRBD1 or TRBD2 (5 bases each). The receptor comes from a woman between 25 and 40 years old in good health. Specimen: naive CD4+ T cells sorted from blood. Subset defined: CD45RA+ positively selected. The CDR3 loop reads CASSMRGGGPDTQYF. The CDR3 DNA follows: TGTGCCAGTAGTATGAGGGGCGGTGGGCCAGATACGCAGTATTTT.